This T cell receptor beta chain was sequenced in a study of post-analysis software for immune sequencing data. Unique molecular identifiers featured in each of the TCR beta cDNA libraries. Using its own MiXCR run on the PCR reads, TCRdb lists one record per CDR3 protein. The data contain approximately 630,000 distinct CDR3 sequences, more than 50% of them seen just once; the ten biggest clones take up about 11%. Notes on this clonotype: Its antigen is unknown.

This CDR3 spans 14 amino acids. With V trimmed by 2 bases and J by 2 bases, 2 bases remained unmatched. The V gene's germline CDR1 is LGHDT and CDR2 YNNKEL (reference sequence). Whole-study findings and limits: The five TRBV segments detected at higher frequency in patients than in controls included TRBV5-6, TRBV5-1 and TRBV20-1. Strong co-clustering by F measure linked samples that shared a preparation batch.

The chain joins TRBV3-1 to TRBJ2-7; TRBD2 matches at 8 bases. The sequence derives from a girl aged 2 to 10 with multiple sclerosis. The sample was blood. The DNA of the CDR3 is TGTGCCAGCAGCCAACGGGGGGGTCCCTACGAGCAGTACTTC. It is translated as CASSQRGGPYEQYF.